The present T cell receptor (beta chain) was sequenced within a study of technical replicates of blood from a few donors. Produced via immunoSEQ multiplex PCR; TCRdb's table is partial and in-frame only. The profile covers fewer than 100,000 clones, with approximately 96% appearing a single time and about 0.27% taken by the ten largest. The TCR was taken from a human donor in good health. Input material: T cells isolated from PBMCs.

CDR3 in DNA: TGTGCCAGCAGCCGAGGGTGGGGGGGGACTGAAGCTTTCTTT. It translates to CASSRGWGGTEAFF. This chain joins TRBV5-8 and TRBJ1-1, with D maybe TRBD1 (5 bases). The CDR3 sequence is 14 residues long. Germline CDR1 reads SGHTS; CDR2 reads YDEGEE. V was clipped by 4 bases and J by 5 bases, with 15 bases between them.